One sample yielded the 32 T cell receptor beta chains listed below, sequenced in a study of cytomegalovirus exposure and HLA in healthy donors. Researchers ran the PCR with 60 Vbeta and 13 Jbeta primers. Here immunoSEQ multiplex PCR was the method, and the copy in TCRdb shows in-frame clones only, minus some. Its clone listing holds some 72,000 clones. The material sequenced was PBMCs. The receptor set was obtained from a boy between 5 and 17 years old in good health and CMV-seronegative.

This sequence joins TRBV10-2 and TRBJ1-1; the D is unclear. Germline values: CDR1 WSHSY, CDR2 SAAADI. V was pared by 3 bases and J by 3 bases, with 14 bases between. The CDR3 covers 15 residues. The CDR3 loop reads CASSEVGLKDTEAFF. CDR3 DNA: TGCGCCAGCAGTGAAGTCGGGTTAAAGGACACTGAAGCTTTCTTT.

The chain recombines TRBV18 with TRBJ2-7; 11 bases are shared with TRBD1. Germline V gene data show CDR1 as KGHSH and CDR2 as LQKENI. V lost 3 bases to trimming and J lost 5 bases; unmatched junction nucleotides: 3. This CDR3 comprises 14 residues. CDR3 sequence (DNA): TGTGCCAGCTCACCTGGGACAGGGGGTCACGAGCAGTACTTC. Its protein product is CASSPGTGGHEQYF.

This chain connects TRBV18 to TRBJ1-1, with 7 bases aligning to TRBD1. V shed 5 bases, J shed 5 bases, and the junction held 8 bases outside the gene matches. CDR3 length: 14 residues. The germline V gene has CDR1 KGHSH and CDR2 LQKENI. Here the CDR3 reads CASSFEGARTEAFF. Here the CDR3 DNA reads TGTGCCAGCTCATTCGAGGGGGCGAGGACTGAAGCTTTCTTT.

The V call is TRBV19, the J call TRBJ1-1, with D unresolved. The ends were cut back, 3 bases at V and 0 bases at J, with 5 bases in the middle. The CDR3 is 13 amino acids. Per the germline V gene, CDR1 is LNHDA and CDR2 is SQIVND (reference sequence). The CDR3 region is CASSIGMNTEAFF. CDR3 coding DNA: TGTGCCAGTAGTATCGGTATGAACACTGAAGCTTTCTTT.

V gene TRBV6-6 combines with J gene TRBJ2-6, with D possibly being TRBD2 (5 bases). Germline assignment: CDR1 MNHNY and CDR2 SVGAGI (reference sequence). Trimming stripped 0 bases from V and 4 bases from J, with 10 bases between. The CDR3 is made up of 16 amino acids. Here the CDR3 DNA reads TGTGCCAGCAGTTACTCTCGGGAAGGGGGGGCCAACGTCCTGACTTTC. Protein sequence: CASSYSREGGANVLTF.

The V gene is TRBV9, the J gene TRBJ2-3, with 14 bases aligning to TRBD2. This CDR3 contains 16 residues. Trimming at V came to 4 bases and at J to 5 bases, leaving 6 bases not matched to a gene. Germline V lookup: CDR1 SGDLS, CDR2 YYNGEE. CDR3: CASSSRTSGGIDTQYF. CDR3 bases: TGTGCCAGCAGCTCCCGGACTAGCGGGGGGATAGATACGCAGTATTTT.

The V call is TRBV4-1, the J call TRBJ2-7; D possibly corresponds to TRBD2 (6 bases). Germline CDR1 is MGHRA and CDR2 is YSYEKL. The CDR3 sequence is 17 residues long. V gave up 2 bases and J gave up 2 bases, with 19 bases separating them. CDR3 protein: CASSQPNPGEAAYEQYF. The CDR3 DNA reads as TGCGCCAGCAGCCAACCTAACCCGGGGGAGGCCGCCTACGAGCAGTACTTC.

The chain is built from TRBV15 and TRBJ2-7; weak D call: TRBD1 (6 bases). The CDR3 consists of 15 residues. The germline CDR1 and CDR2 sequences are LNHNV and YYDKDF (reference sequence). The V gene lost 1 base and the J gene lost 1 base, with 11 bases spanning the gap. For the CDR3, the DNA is TGTGCCACCAGCAGAGCCGGACAGCAGTCCTACGAGCAGTACTTC. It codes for CATSRAGQQSYEQYF. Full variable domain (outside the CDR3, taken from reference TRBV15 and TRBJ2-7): DAMVIQNPRYQVTQFGKPVTLSCSQTLNHNVMYWYQQKSSQAPKLLFHYYDKDFNNEADTPDNFQSRRPNTSFCFLDIRSPGLGDTAMYLCATSRAGQQSYEQYFGPGTRLTVT.

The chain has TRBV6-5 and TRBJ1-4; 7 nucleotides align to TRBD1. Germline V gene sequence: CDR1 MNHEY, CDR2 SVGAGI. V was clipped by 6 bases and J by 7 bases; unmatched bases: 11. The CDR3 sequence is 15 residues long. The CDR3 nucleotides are TGTGCCAGCAGACTTCTACAGGGGATTGGTGAAAAACTGTTTTTT. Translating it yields CASRLLQGIGEKLFF.

CDR3 bases: TGCGCCAGCAGCTTACAACCGGGACAACAGATCGGAGAGACCCAGTACTTC. Its protein is CASSLQPGQQIGETQYF. The gene calls are TRBV5-1 and TRBJ2-5; weak D call: TRBD1 (6 bases). This CDR3 contains 17 residues. V was shortened by 2 bases and J by 4 bases, with 21 bases between the two germline ends. From germline, CDR1 is SGHRS and CDR2 YFSETQ.

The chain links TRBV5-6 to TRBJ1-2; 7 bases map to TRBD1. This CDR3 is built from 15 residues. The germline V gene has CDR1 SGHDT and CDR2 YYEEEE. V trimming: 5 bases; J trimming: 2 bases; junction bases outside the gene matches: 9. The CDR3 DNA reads TGTGCCAGCAGACGACAGGGTACCTTAAACTATGGCTACACCTTC. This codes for CASRRQGTLNYGYTF.

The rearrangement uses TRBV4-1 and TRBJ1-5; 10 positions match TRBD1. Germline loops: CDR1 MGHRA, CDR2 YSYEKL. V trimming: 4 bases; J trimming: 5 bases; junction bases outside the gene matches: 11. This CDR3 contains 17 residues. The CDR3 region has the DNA TGCGCCAGCAGCCTAGAACCCCCGGGACAGGGGTATCAGCCCCAGCATTTT. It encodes CASSLEPPGQGYQPQHF.

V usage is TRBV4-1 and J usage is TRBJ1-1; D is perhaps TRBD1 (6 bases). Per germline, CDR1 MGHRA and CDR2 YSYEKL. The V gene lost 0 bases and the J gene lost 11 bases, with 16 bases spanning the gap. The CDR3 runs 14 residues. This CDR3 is CASSQDRDTLGAFF. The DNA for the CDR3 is TGCGCCAGCAGCCAAGACCGGGACACCCTAGGGGCTTTCTTT.

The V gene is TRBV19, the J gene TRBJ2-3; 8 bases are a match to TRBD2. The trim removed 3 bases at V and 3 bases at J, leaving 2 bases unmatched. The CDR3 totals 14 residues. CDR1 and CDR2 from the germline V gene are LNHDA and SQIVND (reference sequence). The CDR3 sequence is CASSIRGGTDTQYF. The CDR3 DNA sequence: TGTGCCAGTAGTATTCGGGGGGGGACAGATACGCAGTATTTT.

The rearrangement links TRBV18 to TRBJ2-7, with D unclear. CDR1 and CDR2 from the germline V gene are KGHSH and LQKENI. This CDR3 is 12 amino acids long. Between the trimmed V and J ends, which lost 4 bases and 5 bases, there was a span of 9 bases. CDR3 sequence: CASSRGSDEQYF. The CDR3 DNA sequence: TGTGCCAGCTCACGAGGAAGTGACGAGCAGTACTTC. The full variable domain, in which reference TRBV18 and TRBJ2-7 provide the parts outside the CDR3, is NAGVMQNPRHLVRRRGQEARLRCSPMKGHSHVYWYRQLPEEGLKFMVYLQKENIIDESGMPKERFSAEFPKEGPSILRIQQVVRGDSAAYFCASSRGSDEQYFGPGTRLTVT.

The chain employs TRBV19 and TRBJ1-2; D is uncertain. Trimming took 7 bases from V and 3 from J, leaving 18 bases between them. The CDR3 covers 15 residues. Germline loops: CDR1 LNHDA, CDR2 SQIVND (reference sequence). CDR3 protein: CASKSPGINDYGYTF. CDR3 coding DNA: TGTGCCAGTAAATCCCCGGGGATAAACGACTATGGCTACACCTTC. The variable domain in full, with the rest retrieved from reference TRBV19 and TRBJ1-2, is DGGITQSPKYLFRKEGQNVTLSCEQNLNHDAMYWYRQDPGQGLRLIYYSQIVNDFQKGDIAEGYSVSREKKESFPLTVTSAQKNPTAFYLCASKSPGINDYGYTFGSGTRLTVV.

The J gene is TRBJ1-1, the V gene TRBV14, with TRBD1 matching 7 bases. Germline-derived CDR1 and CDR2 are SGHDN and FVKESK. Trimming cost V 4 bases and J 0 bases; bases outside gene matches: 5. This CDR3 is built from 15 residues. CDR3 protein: CASSRKQGLNTEAFF. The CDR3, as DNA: TGTGCCAGCAGCCGAAAACAGGGGCTGAACACTGAAGCTTTCTTT.

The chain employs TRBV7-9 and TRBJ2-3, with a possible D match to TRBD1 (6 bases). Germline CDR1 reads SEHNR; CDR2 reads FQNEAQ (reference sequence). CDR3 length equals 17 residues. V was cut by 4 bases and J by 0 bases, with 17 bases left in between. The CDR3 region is CASSWDRDKLSTDTQYF. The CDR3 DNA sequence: TGTGCCAGCAGCTGGGACCGGGACAAACTTAGCACAGATACGCAGTATTTT.

The DNA of the CDR3 is TGCGCCAGCAGCCTATTCAGGGGACAAAATGAGCAGTTCTTC. Amino acid sequence: CASSLFRGQNEQFF. V gene TRBV4-1 combines with J gene TRBJ2-1; D may be TRBD1 (6 bases). V was cut by 4 bases and J by 7 bases, with 14 bases left in between. The CDR3 consists of 14 residues. Germline CDR1 is MGHRA and CDR2 is YSYEKL.

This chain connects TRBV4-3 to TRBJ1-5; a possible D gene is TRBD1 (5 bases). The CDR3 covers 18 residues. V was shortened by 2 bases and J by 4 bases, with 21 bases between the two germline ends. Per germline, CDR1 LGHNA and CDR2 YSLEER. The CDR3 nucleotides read TGCGCCAGCAGCCAAAACCCCATTCAGCCAGGGATGAATCAGCCCCAGCATTTT. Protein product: CASSQNPIQPGMNQPQHF.

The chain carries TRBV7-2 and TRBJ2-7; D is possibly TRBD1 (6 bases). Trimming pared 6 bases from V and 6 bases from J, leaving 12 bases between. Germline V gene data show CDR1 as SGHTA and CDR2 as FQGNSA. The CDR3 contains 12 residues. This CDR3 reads CASSRQGREQYF. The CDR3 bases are TGTGCCAGCAGTCGTCAGGGGCGCGAGCAGTACTTC.

The CDR3 bases are TGCGCCAGCAGCCACGCTATACTCCCCTACGAGCAGTACTTC. Translation: CASSHAILPYEQYF. The J gene is TRBJ2-7, the V gene TRBV4-1; D remains unclear. Germline V lookup: CDR1 MGHRA, CDR2 YSYEKL. With 3 bases removed from V and 2 bases from J, the gap between germline ends came to 11 bases. The CDR3 totals 14 residues.

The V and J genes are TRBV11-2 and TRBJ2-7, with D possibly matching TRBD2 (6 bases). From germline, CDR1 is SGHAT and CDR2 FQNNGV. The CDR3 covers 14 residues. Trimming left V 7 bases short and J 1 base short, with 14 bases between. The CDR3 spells CASTLGGPSYEQYF. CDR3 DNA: TGTGCCAGCACCCTGGGGGGACCATCCTACGAGCAGTACTTC.

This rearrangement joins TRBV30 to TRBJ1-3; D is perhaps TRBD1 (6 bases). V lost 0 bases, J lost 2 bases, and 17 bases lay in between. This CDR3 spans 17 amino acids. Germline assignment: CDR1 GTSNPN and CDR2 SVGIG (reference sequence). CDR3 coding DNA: TGTGCCTGGAGTGTGGGGGGGGCGAGCCGCCCTGGAAACACCATATATTTT. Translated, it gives CAWSVGGASRPGNTIYF.

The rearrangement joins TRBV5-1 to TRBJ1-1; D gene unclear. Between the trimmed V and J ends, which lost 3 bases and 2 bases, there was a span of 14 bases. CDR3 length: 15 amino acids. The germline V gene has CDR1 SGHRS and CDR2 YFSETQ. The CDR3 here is CASSSDGVVNTEAFF. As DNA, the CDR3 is TGCGCCAGCAGCTCCGACGGGGTCGTAAACACTGAAGCTTTCTTT.

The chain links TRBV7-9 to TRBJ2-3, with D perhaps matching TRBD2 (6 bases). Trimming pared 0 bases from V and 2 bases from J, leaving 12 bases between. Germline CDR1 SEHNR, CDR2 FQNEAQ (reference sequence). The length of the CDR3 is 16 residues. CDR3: CASSLALGGNTDTQYF. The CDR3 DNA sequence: TGTGCCAGCAGCTTAGCGCTGGGGGGAAACACAGATACGCAGTATTTT. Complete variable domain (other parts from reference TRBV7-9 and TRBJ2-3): DTGVSQNPRHKITKRGQNVTFRCDPISEHNRLYWYRQTLGQGPEFLTYFQNEAQLEKSRLLSDRFSAERPKGSFSTLEIQRTEQGDSAMYLCASSLALGGNTDTQYFGPGTRLTVL.

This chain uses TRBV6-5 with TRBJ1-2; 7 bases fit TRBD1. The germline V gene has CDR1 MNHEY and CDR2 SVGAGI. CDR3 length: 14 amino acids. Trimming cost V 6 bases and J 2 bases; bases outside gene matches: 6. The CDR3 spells CASSILRGNYGYTF. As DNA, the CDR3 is TGTGCCAGCAGCATCCTCAGGGGGAACTATGGCTACACCTTC.

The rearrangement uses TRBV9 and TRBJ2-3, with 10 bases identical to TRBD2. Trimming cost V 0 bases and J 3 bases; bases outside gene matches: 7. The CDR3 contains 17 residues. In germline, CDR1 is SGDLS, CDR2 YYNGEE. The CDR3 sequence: CASSVGSGRVLTDTQYF. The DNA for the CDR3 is TGTGCCAGCAGCGTAGGCAGCGGGAGGGTTTTAACAGATACGCAGTATTTT.

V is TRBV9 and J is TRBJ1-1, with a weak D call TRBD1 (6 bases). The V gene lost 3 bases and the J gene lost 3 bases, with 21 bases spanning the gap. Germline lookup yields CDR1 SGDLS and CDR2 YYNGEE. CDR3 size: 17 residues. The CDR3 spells CASSGGWTEKGDTEAFF. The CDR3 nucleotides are TGTGCCAGCAGCGGGGGATGGACAGAAAAAGGGGACACTGAAGCTTTCTTT.

CDR3 in amino acids: CASSQEGDSGANVLTF. The CDR3 DNA sequence: TGTGCCAGCAGCCAAGAAGGGGACTCTGGGGCCAACGTCCTGACTTTC. The chain has TRBV4-2 and TRBJ2-6; D possibly corresponds to TRBD1 (5 bases). V dropped 0 bases and J dropped 0 bases, with 6 bases sitting between them. Germline V gives CDR1 LGHNA, CDR2 YNFKEQ. This CDR3 contains 16 residues.

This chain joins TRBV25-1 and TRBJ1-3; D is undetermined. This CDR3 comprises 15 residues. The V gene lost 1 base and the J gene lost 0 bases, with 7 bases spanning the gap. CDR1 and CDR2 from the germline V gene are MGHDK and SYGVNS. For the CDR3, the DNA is TGTGCCAGCAGTGAATTCTCCGGCTCTGGAAACACCATATATTTT. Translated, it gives CASSEFSGSGNTIYF.

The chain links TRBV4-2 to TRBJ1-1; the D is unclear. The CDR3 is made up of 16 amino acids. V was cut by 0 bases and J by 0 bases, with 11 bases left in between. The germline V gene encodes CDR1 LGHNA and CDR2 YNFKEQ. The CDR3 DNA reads TGTGCCAGCAGCCAAGAAAGTACGGCGGTGAACACTGAAGCTTTCTTT. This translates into CASSQESTAVNTEAFF.